These T cell receptor beta chains were read from a single sample in a study of blood T cell repertoires in COVID-19. Sequencing was performed with immunoSEQ multiplex PCR; in TCRdb, only in-frame clones are kept and a portion is missing. The sample lists about 160,000 clones; over 75% were seen once. Input material: peripheral blood. These receptors all stem from a human donor in a cohort sampled during active COVID-19. CDR3s include the opening cysteine and the closing phenylalanine or tryptophan. A D gene is named only where the DNA matches it firmly. For some rows the clone size is stated as once, few or many, or as a class when expanded; others skip it.

v_call,d_call,j_call,clone_size,cdr3_nt,cdr3_aa
TRBV9,-,TRBJ2-5,-,TGTGCCAGCAGCGTAGGGGGGCCACGGACCCAAGAGACCCAGTACTTC,CASSVGGPRTQETQYF
TRBV4-3,-,TRBJ1-1,-,TGCGCCAGCAGCCATGACCGAGGTGATACCGAGTTGGACACTGAAGCTTTCTTT,CASSHDRGDTELDTEAFF
TRBV18,TRBD2,TRBJ2-3,-,TGTGCCAGCTCACCACTACCCGGGACTAGCGGGAGGGTTGGCACAGATACGCAGTATTTT,CASSPLPGTSGRVGTDTQYF
TRBV29-1,-,TRBJ1-2,-,TGCAGCGAAAAGGACAGTTATGGCTACACCTTC,CSEKDSYGYTF
TRBV6-5,TRBD2,TRBJ2-3,-,TGTGCCAGCAGCTTACCCCTAGCGGGAGATACGCAGTATTTT,CASSLPLAGDTQYF
TRBV18,TRBD1,TRBJ1-5,once,TGTGCCAGCTCTCCCGGGACAGGGAACAATCAGCCCCAGCATTTT,CASSPGTGNNQPQHF
TRBV7-2,-,TRBJ2-1,-,TGTGCCAGCACCTCCAGGGATCAATACAATGAGCAGTTCTTC,CASTSRDQYNEQFF
TRBV7-3,-,TRBJ1-1,-,TGTGCCAGCAGCTTAAACGGGGACACTGAAGCTTTCTTT,CASSLNGDTEAFF
TRBV7-9,-,TRBJ1-1,-,TGTGCCAGCAGCTTAGTTCGACAGGCGATCACTGAAGCTTTCTTT,CASSLVRQAITEAFF
TRBV7-2,TRBD1,TRBJ2-4,-,TGTGCCAGCAGCCGTCCCGGGACAGGGTCGGGCAAAAACATTCAGTACTTC,CASSRPGTGSGKNIQYF
TRBV20-1,TRBD1,TRBJ2-3,-,TGCAGTCCGAAACAGGGGGATACGCAGTATTTT,CSPKQGDTQYF
TRBV6-5,TRBD1,TRBJ2-2,-,TGTGCCAGCACCCCCGACAGGGTCGGAACCGGGGAGCTGTTTTTT,CASTPDRVGTGELFF
TRBV9,TRBD2,TRBJ2-1,-,TGTGCCAGCAGCGTCGGGGGGAGGGATTACAATGAGCAGTTCTTC,CASSVGGRDYNEQFF
TRBV6-5,TRBD1,TRBJ1-1,-,TGTGCCAGCGGTACCACAGGGGGAATGAACACTGAAGCTTTCTTT,CASGTTGGMNTEAFF
TRBV7-8,-,TRBJ2-2,-,TGTGCCAGCAGCTTAGTAATGGGCATTAACACCGGGGAGCTGTTTTTT,CASSLVMGINTGELFF
TRBV6-1,-,TRBJ2-7,-,TGTGCCAGCAGTGAAGTTCTGAACAGGGCCTACGAGCAGTACTTC,CASSEVLNRAYEQYF
TRBV6-5,-,TRBJ2-2,-,TGTGCCAGCAGTAGTCTACAGGGCTATCGCGGGGAGCTGTTTTTT,CASSSLQGYRGELFF
TRBV11-2,TRBD2,TRBJ2-3,few,TGTGCCAGCAGCTTATGGGAGGGCCTGGCTGATACGCAGTATTTT,CASSLWEGLADTQYF
TRBV10-3,TRBD2,TRBJ2-5,-,TGTGCCATCAGTGGCGGGGGGGCCCATGAGACCCAGTACTTC,CAISGGGAHETQYF
TRBV19,TRBD2,TRBJ2-7,-,TGTGCCAGTAGTGCGGGAGGATACGAGCAGTACTTC,CASSAGGYEQYF
TRBV18,TRBD1,TRBJ2-1,-,TGTGCCAGCTCACCGACAGGGTTTTCCTACAATGAGCAGTTCTTC,CASSPTGFSYNEQFF
TRBV19,-,TRBJ1-5,-,TGTGCCAGTAGTATGGAGTATAGCAATCAGCCCCAGCATTTT,CASSMEYSNQPQHF
TRBV6-5,TRBD2,TRBJ2-1,few,TGTGCCAGCAGTCCTCGTGGTAGCGGGAACAATGAGCAGTTCTTC,CASSPRGSGNNEQFF
TRBV19,TRBD1,TRBJ2-2,-,TGTGCCAGTAGTATGGACAGGGGGCTGGACACCGGGGAGCTGTTTTTT,CASSMDRGLDTGELFF
TRBV7-2,-,TRBJ1-1,-,TGTGCCAGCAGCCCTCTCGGCACTGAAGCTTTCTTT,CASSPLGTEAFF
TRBV7-9,-,TRBJ1-1,-,TGTGCCAGTGGAGTCTACACTGAAGCTTTCTTT,CASGVYTEAFF
TRBV7-9,-,TRBJ2-1,-,TGTGCCAGCAGCTTATGGGGAGTGGACAATGAGCAGTTCTTC,CASSLWGVDNEQFF
TRBV30,-,TRBJ1-5,-,TGTGCCTGGAGCTTCGGCGGTAGCAATCAGCCCCAGCATTTT,CAWSFGGSNQPQHF
TRBV4-1,TRBD1,TRBJ2-7,few,TGCGCCAGCAGCCAAGCCAGGGGGCCCTACGAGCAGTACTTC,CASSQARGPYEQYF
TRBV5-1,TRBD1,TRBJ1-1,-,TGCGCCAGCAGCTTTAAACAGGGGTTGAACACTGAAGCTTTCTTT,CASSFKQGLNTEAFF
TRBV3-1/TRBV3-2,TRBD2,TRBJ2-1,-,TGTGCCAGCAGCCAAGAGGGGAGACTAGCGGGGATCTACAATGAGCAGTTCTTC,CASSQEGRLAGIYNEQFF
TRBV7-3,-,TRBJ2-6,once,TGTGCCAGCAGCTTAACCCCAGGGTTCATACTCTCTGGGGCCAACGTCCTGACTTTC,CASSLTPGFILSGANVLTF
TRBV7-6,TRBD2,TRBJ2-1,-,TGTGCCAGCAGCGTTACTAGCGGGAGTCAAGATGAGCAGTTCTTC,CASSVTSGSQDEQFF
TRBV5-6,-,TRBJ2-7,-,TGTGCCAGCAGCCTGGACAAAAACGAGCAGTACTTC,CASSLDKNEQYF
TRBV27,-,TRBJ1-1,-,TGTGCCAGCAGCCAACGGGGCACTGAAGCTTTCTTT,CASSQRGTEAFF
TRBV4-1,-,TRBJ1-1,few,TGCGCCAGCAGCCAGACGATCCTCCAGGGTCGGACTGAAGCTTTCTTT,CASSQTILQGRTEAFF
TRBV7-2,-,TRBJ2-7,-,TGTGCCAGCAGCCTACAACCAGAGGCCTACGAGCAGTACTTC,CASSLQPEAYEQYF
TRBV7-8,-,TRBJ2-2,-,TGTGCCAGCAGCCCCTCTACGAGGGAGACCGGGGAGCTGTTTTTT,CASSPSTRETGELFF
TRBV30,TRBD1,TRBJ2-7,-,TGTGCCTGGAGTGTATCGAGGGGGACAGGGTTCCACGAGCAGTACTTC,CAWSVSRGTGFHEQYF
TRBV19,TRBD1,TRBJ1-6,-,TGTGCCAGCAACACTAAGGGACAGAGCCATTCACCCCTCCACTTT,CASNTKGQSHSPLHF
TRBV27,-,TRBJ2-7,-,TGTGCCAGCAGTTTAGGCGGGGTGGACGAGCAGTACTTC,CASSLGGVDEQYF
TRBV5-1,-,TRBJ2-7,-,TGCGCCAGCAGCACGGACAGTTACGAGCAGTACTTC,CASSTDSYEQYF
TRBV29-1,-,TRBJ1-2,-,TGCAGCGGATTCGGACAAGACTATGGCTACACCTTC,CSGFGQDYGYTF
TRBV9,-,TRBJ2-3,-,TGTGCCAGCAGCGCACAGGGCGGTGGTGCCGATACGCAGTATTTT,CASSAQGGGADTQYF
TRBV7-8,-,TRBJ1-3,-,TGTGCCAGCAGGGGGGCGAGAGCAACTAGTTCTGGAAACACCATATATTTT,CASRGARATSSGNTIYF
TRBV4-3,-,TRBJ2-1,-,TGCGCCAGCAGCCCGCGGGCGGACAGCTACAATGAGCAGTTCTTC,CASSPRADSYNEQFF
TRBV6-2/TRBV6-3,TRBD2,TRBJ2-2,-,TGTGCCAGCAGCTTCCTAGCGGGAGGACCCGGGGAGCTGTTTTTT,CASSFLAGGPGELFF
TRBV6-2/TRBV6-3,-,TRBJ2-2,-,TGTGCCAGCAGTTACGGGGGGGCCTTCGACACCGGGGAGCTGTTTTTT,CASSYGGAFDTGELFF
TRBV6-2/TRBV6-3,-,TRBJ2-1,-,TGTGCCAGCAGTTACCCCGGGGGGCGATACAATGAGCAGTTCTTC,CASSYPGGRYNEQFF
TRBV7-2,TRBD2,TRBJ2-3,-,TGTGCCAGCAGCTTAGGTTCTAGCGGGGCTAGCACAGATACGCAGTATTTT,CASSLGSSGASTDTQYF
TRBV7-2,TRBD2,TRBJ2-7,-,TGTGCCAGCAGCTCTCGGCTAGCGGCTATTTACGAGCAGTACTTC,CASSSRLAAIYEQYF
TRBV18,-,TRBJ2-5,-,TGTGCCAGCTCACCCGTGGAGGAGACCCAGTACTTC,CASSPVEETQYF
TRBV10-3,-,TRBJ1-3,-,TGTGCCATCAGTGAGTCCCTCCCGCAGGCCTCTGGAAACACCATATATTTT,CAISESLPQASGNTIYF
TRBV13,TRBD2,TRBJ2-3,-,TGTGCCAGCAGCTTAGGTTCCCGACTAGCGGGAGCGATAGATACGCAGTATTTT,CASSLGSRLAGAIDTQYF
TRBV11-2,-,TRBJ2-1,-,TGTGCCAGCAGCTTAGGAGATTACAATGAGCAGTTCTTC,CASSLGDYNEQFF
TRBV5-1,TRBD2,TRBJ2-3,-,TGCGCCAGCAGCATTAGCGGGGGTAGCACAGATACGCAGTATTTT,CASSISGGSTDTQYF
TRBV7-6,TRBD1,TRBJ1-2,-,TGTGCCAGCAGCCTAGGGAGGGACAGGGGGACAGGCTATGGCTACACCTTC,CASSLGRDRGTGYGYTF
TRBV7-3,TRBD1,TRBJ2-7,once,TGTGCCAGCAGCCCACAGGGGGCAGGGACCTCGGGCTCCTACGAGCAGTACTTC,CASSPQGAGTSGSYEQYF